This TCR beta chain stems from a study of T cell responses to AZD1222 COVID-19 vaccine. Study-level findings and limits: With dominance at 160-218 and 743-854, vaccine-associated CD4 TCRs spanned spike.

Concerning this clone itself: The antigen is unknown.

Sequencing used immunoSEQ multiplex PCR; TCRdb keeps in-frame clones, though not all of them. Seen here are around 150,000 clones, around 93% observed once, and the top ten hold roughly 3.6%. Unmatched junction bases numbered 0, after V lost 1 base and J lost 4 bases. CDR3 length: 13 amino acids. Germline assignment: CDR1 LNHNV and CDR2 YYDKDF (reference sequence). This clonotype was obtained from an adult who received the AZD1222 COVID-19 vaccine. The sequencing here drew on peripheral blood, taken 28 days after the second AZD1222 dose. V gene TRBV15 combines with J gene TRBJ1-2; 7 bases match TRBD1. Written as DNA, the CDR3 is TGTGCCACCAGCAGAGGACAGGGCTATGGCTACACCTTC. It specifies CATSRGQGYGYTF. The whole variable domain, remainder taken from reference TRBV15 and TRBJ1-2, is DAMVIQNPRYQVTQFGKPVTLSCSQTLNHNVMYWYQQKSSQAPKLLFHYYDKDFNNEADTPDNFQSRRPNTSFCFLDIRSPGLGDTAMYLCATSRGQGYGYTFGSGTRLTVV.